The 6 T cell receptor beta chains given below trace back to one sample, sequenced in a study of CD8+ T cells in alopecia areata. The sequencing template was cDNA reverse transcribed from extracted RNA. Produced via immunoSEQ multiplex PCR; TCRdb's table is partial and in-frame only. Found here are over 200,000 clones, around 62% of them singletons; the top ten hold around 0.44%. The sequences come from CD4+ T cells sorted from blood, collected at week 0. These receptors were taken from a human donor with alopecia areata.

CDR3 nucleotide sequence: TGTGCCAGCAGCGCGGGGGGGCTTACAGATACGCAGTATTTT. Encoded protein: CASSAGGLTDTQYF. The chain combines TRBV7-3 with TRBJ2-3; 9 bases match TRBD2. Looked up from germline, CDR1 is SGHTA and CDR2 is FQGTGA. V lost 5 bases to trimming and J lost 3 bases; unmatched junction nucleotides: 3. This CDR3 has 14 residues.

This clone was seen a few times. The chain has TRBV29-1 and TRBJ2-2; tentative D call: TRBD1 (5 bases). Trimming left V 0 bases short and J 4 bases short, with 12 bases between. This CDR3 contains 15 residues. Germline V lookup: CDR1 SQVTM, CDR2 ANQGSEA. The CDR3 loop reads CSVEEGLFGTGELFF. The CDR3 bases are TGCAGCGTTGAAGAGGGGCTCTTCGGCACCGGGGAGCTGTTTTTT.

J is TRBJ2-5 and V is TRBV5-1; D is possibly TRBD1 (5 bases). Germline V gene sequence: CDR1 SGHRS, CDR2 YFSETQ. The CDR3 has 15 amino acids. Trimming shortened V by 0 bases and J by 7 bases, and 16 bases separated the two germline ends. The CDR3 DNA reads as TGCGCCAGCAGCTTGGAATCCAGGGAAACAGGGACCCAGTACTTC. This encodes CASSLESRETGTQYF. The whole variable domain, filled in from reference TRBV5-1 and TRBJ2-5, reads KAGVTQTPRYLIKTRGQQVTLSCSPISGHRSVSWYQQTPGQGLQFLFEYFSETQRNKGNFPGRFSGRQFSNSRSEMNVSTLELGDSALYLCASSLESRETGTQYFGPGTRLLVL.

CDR3 coding DNA: TGCAGCGTTGAAGTCCTTAGTAACACTGAAGCTTTCTTT. The encoded protein is CSVEVLSNTEAFF. This sequence joins TRBV29-1 and TRBJ1-1; D unclear. In germline, CDR1 is SQVTM, CDR2 ANQGSEA. The germline V and J ends were trimmed by 1 base and 2 bases, with 8 bases remaining between them. The CDR3 totals 13 residues.

The V gene is TRBV2, the J gene TRBJ2-5, with D possibly being TRBD2 (6 bases). Trimming took 4 bases from V and 7 from J, leaving 19 bases between them. CDR3 length: 15 amino acids. Germline lookup yields CDR1 SNHLY and CDR2 FYNNEI. CDR3 nucleotides: TGTGCCAGCAGTGCTGGGACCGCTGGGGGAGGGACCCAGTACTTC. Residues: CASSAGTAGGGTQYF.

There are a few counts of this clone. The V call is TRBV28, the J call TRBJ2-3; tentative D call: TRBD2 (6 bases). The CDR3 runs 15 residues. Trimming removed 5 bases from V and 1 base from J, with 13 bases in between. From germline, CDR1 is MDHEN and CDR2 SYDVKM. The CDR3 DNA sequence: TGTGCCAGCAGTCCTCTGGGGGGTGGCACAGATACGCAGTATTTT. It encodes CASSPLGGGTDTQYF. Full variable domain (rest looked up from reference TRBV28 and TRBJ2-3): DVKVTQSSRYLVKRTGEKVFLECVQDMDHENMFWYRQDPGLGLRLIYFSYDVKMKEKGDIPEGYSVSREKKERFSLILESASTNQTSMYLCASSPLGGGTDTQYFGPGTRLTVL.